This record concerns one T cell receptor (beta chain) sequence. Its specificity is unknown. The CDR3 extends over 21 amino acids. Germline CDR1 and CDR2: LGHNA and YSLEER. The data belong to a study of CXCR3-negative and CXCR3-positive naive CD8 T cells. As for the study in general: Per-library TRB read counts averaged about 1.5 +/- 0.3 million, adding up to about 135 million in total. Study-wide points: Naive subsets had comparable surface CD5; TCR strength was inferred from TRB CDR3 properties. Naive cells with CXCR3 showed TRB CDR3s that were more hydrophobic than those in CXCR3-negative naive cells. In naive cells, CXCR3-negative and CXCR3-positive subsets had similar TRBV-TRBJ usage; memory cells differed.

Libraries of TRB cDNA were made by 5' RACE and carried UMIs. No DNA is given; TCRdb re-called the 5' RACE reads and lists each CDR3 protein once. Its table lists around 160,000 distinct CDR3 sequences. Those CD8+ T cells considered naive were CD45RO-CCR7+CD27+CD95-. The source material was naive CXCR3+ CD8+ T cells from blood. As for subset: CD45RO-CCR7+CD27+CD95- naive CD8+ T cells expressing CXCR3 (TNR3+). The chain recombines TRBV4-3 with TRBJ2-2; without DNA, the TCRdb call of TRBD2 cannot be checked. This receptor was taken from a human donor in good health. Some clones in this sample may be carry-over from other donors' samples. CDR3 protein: CASSQDLPGLAGGPHTGELFF.